This entry lists 6 T cell receptor beta chains sequenced from one sample in a study of blood T cell repertoires in COVID-19. Only in-frame clones appear in the TCRdb table, and some are missing; sequencing was by immunoSEQ multiplex PCR. The sample records 60,000 to 75,000 clones, 70% to 90% being singletons. Sequencing was done on a sample of peripheral blood. The receptors stem from a woman aged 50 to 65 with COVID-19, enrolled during active disease.

V and J are TRBV10-3 and TRBJ2-3, with TRBD2 identical over 13 bases. The CDR3 consists of 17 residues. Germline CDR1 ENHRY, CDR2 SYGVKD. With V trimmed by 10 bases and J by 1 base, 11 bases remained unmatched. The CDR3 here is CASGLAGVVGGTDTQYF. In nucleotides, the CDR3 is TGTGCCAGCGGACTAGCGGGAGTGGTAGGGGGCACAGATACGCAGTATTTT.

The chain combines TRBV12-3 or TRBV12-4 with TRBJ2-7; 10 positions agree with TRBD1. Unmatched junction bases numbered 5, after V lost 5 bases and J lost 7 bases. The CDR3 length is 13 residues. This CDR3 is CASSGQGVGEQYF. CDR3 DNA sequence: TGTGCCAGCAGTGGACAGGGGGTAGGAGAGCAGTACTTC.

The table lists this clone with a few counts. This chain joins TRBV28 and TRBJ1-2; D may be TRBD1 (5 bases). V dropped 6 bases and J dropped 0 bases, with 11 bases sitting between them. The CDR3 length is 14 residues. From germline, CDR1 is MDHEN and CDR2 SYDVKM. CDR3 in DNA: TGTGCCAGCAGCCCGGGGGGACCTAACTATGGCTACACCTTC. Amino acids: CASSPGGPNYGYTF.

This chain links TRBV14 with TRBJ1-2; TRBD1 matches at 7 bases. Germline V gene sequence: CDR1 SGHDN, CDR2 FVKESK. J gave up 5 bases and V 3 bases, and 0 bases lay outside the gene matches. The CDR3 runs to 12 residues. The CDR3 region has the DNA TGTGCCAGCAGCCACAGGGGGTATGGCTACACCTTC. Its translation: CASSHRGYGYTF.

The chain couples TRBV5-1 to TRBJ2-7; the D gene is possibly TRBD1 (5 bases). Trimming removed 4 bases from V and 4 bases from J, with 9 bases in between. The CDR3 sequence is 12 residues long. Germline CDR1 and CDR2: SGHRS and YFSETQ. The DNA of the CDR3 is TGCGCCAGCAGCCGAGACAGTTACGAGCAGTACTTC. Its translation: CASSRDSYEQYF.

V usage is TRBV7-2 and J usage is TRBJ2-7; 7 bases map to TRBD1. The V gene end was trimmed by 4 bases and the J gene end by 4 bases; junction bases not matched to a gene: 10. Germline V gene data show CDR1 as SGHTA and CDR2 as FQGNSA. This CDR3 has 15 amino acids. The CDR3 DNA reads TGTGCCAGCAGCTACACGACAGGGATTGGTTACGAGCAGTACTTC. This translates into CASSYTTGIGYEQYF.